This paragraph covers one T cell receptor beta chain sequence. Its antigen is still unknown. The sample comes from a study of blood T cells in healthy people across ages. The study, taken as a whole, reports: Naive CD4+ cell counts and diversity both ran higher in long-lived than in aged donors. Per million T cells, the diversity of TCR beta decreased roughly linearly as age advanced. The study found TCR beta diversity correlated strongly with naive T cell percentage. Diversity estimated from one million T cells was considered an underestimate.

The CDR3 loop spans 15 amino acids. The ends lost 4 bases at V and 5 bases at J; junction bases unmatched: 7. Germline loops: CDR1 MGHRA, CDR2 YSYEKL. Then a second PCR, running roughly 7 to 11 cycles, was carried out with a sample-barcoded 5' primer and a J-beta primer mix. TCRdb ran MiXCR on the 5' RACE reads and lists one entry per CDR3 protein. This table has around 690,000 distinct CDR3 sequences, roughly 58% appearing once. The receptor was isolated from a man aged 60 to 75 in good health. The chain has TRBV4-1 and TRBJ2-5; TRBD1 aligns across 10 bases. The specimen was blood. CDR3 amino acids: CASSPPGQGWETQYF. The DNA of the CDR3 is TGCGCCAGCAGCCCGCCGGGACAGGGGTGGGAGACCCAGTACTTC.